This T cell receptor (beta chain) was found in a study of cytomegalovirus exposure and HLA in healthy donors. Study outcomes and limitations: A classifier reportedly called cytomegalovirus status with high sensitivity and specificity.

On this clone itself: The target antigen is unknown.

13 Jbeta primers and 60 Vbeta primers were used for the PCR. Assay: immunoSEQ multiplex PCR; the TCRdb copy retains only in-frame clones and omits some. The listing contains roughly 60,000 clones. This TCR was recovered from a male donor in good health and CMV-seronegative. Sequenced: PBMCs.

CDR3 protein: CASQRLTDTQYF. CDR3 DNA: TGTGCCAGCCAGAGACTCACAGATACGCAGTATTTT. The V gene is TRBV2, the J gene TRBJ2-3; D unclear. V lost 8 bases and J 2 bases, leaving 8 bases between the germline ends. This CDR3 region has 12 residues. The germline V gene encodes CDR1 SNHLY and CDR2 FYNNEI.